This paragraph reports one T cell receptor (beta chain). Its matching antigen is unknown. This record comes from a study of siplizumab effects on memory and regulatory T cells. V was trimmed by 3 bases and J by 8 bases, leaving 13 bases between them. CDR1 is LNHDA, CDR2 SQIVND, per germline (reference sequence). The CDR3 extends over 14 amino acids. Clones were sequenced by immunoSEQ multiplex PCR, and TCRdb holds only the in-frame ones, with some missing. The sample has about 120,000 clones, approximately 92% seen once. General study points: Where siplizumab was present, mappable alloreactive CD4+ clones averaged approximately 70% Treg-derived, compared with less than 35% in controls.

The chain links TRBV19 to TRBJ1-4; no clear D gene. The sequencing sample was made of CD4+ T cells sorted from blood. This clonotype was obtained from a human donor in good health. This CDR3 is CASSMSPNSEKLFF. CDR3 nucleotide sequence: TGTGCCAGTAGTATGTCCCCAAACAGCGAAAAACTGTTTTTT.